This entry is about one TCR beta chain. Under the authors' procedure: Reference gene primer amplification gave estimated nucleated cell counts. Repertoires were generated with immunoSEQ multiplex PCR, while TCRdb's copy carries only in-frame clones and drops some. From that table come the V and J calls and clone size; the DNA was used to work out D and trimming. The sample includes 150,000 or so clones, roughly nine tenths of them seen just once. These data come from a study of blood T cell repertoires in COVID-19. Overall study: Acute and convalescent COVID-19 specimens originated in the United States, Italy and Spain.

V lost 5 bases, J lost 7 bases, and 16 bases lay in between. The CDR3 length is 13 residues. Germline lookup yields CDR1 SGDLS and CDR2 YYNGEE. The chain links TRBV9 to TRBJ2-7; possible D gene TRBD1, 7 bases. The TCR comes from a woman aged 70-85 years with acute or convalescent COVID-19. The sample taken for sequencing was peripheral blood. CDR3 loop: CASSRGGGVEQYF. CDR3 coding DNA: TGTGCCAGCAGTCGAGGGGGCGGGGTTGAGCAGTACTTC.